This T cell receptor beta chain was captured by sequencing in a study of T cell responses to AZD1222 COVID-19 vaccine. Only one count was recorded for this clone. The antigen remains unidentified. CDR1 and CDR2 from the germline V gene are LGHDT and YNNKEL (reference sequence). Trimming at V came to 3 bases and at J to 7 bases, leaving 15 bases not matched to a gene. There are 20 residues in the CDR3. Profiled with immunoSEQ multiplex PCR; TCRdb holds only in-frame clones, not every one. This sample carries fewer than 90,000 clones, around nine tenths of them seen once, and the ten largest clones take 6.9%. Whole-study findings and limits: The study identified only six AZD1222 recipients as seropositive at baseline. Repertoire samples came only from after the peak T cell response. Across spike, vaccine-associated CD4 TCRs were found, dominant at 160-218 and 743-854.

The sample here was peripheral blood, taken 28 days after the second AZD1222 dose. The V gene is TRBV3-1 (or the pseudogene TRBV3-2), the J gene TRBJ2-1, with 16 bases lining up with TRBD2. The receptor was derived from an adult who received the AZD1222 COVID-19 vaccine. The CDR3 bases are TGTGCCAGCAGCCACCAGATGGGACTAGCGGGAGGGCCCCAGGCGAATGAGCAGTTCTTC. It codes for CASSHQMGLAGGPQANEQFF.